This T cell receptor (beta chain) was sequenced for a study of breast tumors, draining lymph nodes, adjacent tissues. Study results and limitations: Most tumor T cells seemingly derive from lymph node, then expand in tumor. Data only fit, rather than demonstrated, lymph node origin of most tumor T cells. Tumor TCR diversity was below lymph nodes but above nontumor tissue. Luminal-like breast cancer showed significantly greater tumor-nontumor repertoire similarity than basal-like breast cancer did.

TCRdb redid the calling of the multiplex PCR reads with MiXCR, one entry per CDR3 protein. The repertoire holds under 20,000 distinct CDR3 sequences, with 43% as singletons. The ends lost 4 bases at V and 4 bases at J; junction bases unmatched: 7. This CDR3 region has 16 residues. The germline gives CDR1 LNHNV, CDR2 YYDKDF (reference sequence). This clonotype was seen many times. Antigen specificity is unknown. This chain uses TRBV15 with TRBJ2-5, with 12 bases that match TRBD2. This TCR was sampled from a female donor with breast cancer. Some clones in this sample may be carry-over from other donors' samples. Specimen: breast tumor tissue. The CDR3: CATSTRLAGARETQYF. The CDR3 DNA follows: TGTGCCACCAGCACCCGACTAGCGGGAGCTCGAGAGACCCAGTACTTC.